These 28 T cell receptor beta chains originate from one sample sequenced in a study of blood T cell repertoires in COVID-19 (dated by TCRdb to the early 2020s). Libraries were constructed by the immunoSEQ multiplex PCR assay. Sourced from immuneACCESS, this table was stored by TCRdb with only in-frame sequences that have V and J called. A share of the clones is absent; for the studies checked, an unresolved V gene accounts for under half, and the remainder has no known explanation. A total of about 100,000 clones appear in this sample, about 89% of them only once. The ten largest clonotypes hold roughly 1.9% of the sample. Sequencing input: peripheral blood. The source of these receptors is a man aged 50 or older with active COVID-19.

This chain connects TRBV28 to TRBJ2-1; D is unresolved. From germline, CDR1 is MDHEN and CDR2 SYDVKM. The CDR3 sequence is 14 residues long. Trimming took 3 bases from V and 5 from J, leaving 11 bases between them. CDR3 loop: CASSFRSVDNEQFF. CDR3 nucleotides: TGTGCCAGCAGTTTTCGGAGCGTCGACAATGAGCAGTTCTTC.

V is TRBV27 and J is TRBJ1-3; possibly TRBD1 for D (6 bases). The germline V and J ends were trimmed by 6 bases and 0 bases, with 12 bases remaining between them. CDR1 and CDR2 from the germline V gene are MNHEY and SMNVEV (reference sequence). The CDR3 contains 15 residues. The CDR3 DNA reads TGTGCCAGCAGGGGGACACATTCCTCTGGAAACACCATATATTTT. Translated: CASRGTHSSGNTIYF.

The gene calls are TRBV5-4 and TRBJ2-1, with 12 nucleotides matching TRBD2. The trim removed 10 bases at V and 7 bases at J, leaving 9 bases unmatched. Germline CDR1 is SGHNT and CDR2 is YYREEE (reference sequence). This CDR3 is built from 14 residues. Written as DNA, the CDR3 is TGTGCCGGAGGACTAGCGGGAAATAATAATGAGCAGTTCTTC. Protein: CAGGLAGNNNEQFF.

The J gene is TRBJ2-5, the V gene TRBV5-1; 11 nucleotides align to TRBD2. Germline CDR1 is SGHRS and CDR2 is YFSETQ. This CDR3 region has 15 residues. Losses at the gene ends were 4 bases for V and 1 base for J; bases not matched to a gene: 3. Here the CDR3 DNA reads TGCGCCAGCAGCGGGACTAGCGGAATCCAAGAGACCCAGTACTTC. It is translated as CASSGTSGIQETQYF.

The chain is built from TRBV6-6 and TRBJ1-5, with 8 positions matching TRBD1. The CDR3 loop spans 15 amino acids. Germline V CDR1 and CDR2: MNHNY, SVGAGI (reference sequence). The J segment lost 6 bases and the V segment lost 1 base, leaving 5 bases of the junction unmatched. The CDR3 spells CASSYFTGGGQPQHF. As DNA, the CDR3 is TGTGCCAGCAGTTACTTTACAGGGGGGGGTCAGCCCCAGCATTTT.

The chain employs TRBV7-9 and TRBJ2-2; 8 nucleotides line up with TRBD2. CDR3 length: 15 amino acids. Germline V gives CDR1 SEHNR, CDR2 FQNEAQ (reference sequence). V shed 2 bases, J shed 5 bases, and the junction held 4 bases outside the gene matches. The CDR3 DNA follows: TGTGCCAGCAGCTTAAAGCGGGAGTTTACCGGGGAGCTGTTTTTT. Translation gives CASSLKREFTGELFF.

The chain carries TRBV5-1 and TRBJ2-5; 8 nucleotides agree with TRBD2. The germline V gene encodes CDR1 SGHRS and CDR2 YFSETQ. This CDR3 has 15 amino acids. V lost 0 bases and J lost 13; bases outside the gene matches: 14. This CDR3 is CASSLDIGAGDQLYF. The CDR3 DNA sequence: TGCGCCAGCAGCTTGGATATCGGAGCGGGGGATCAACTGTACTTC.

The chain uses TRBV28 and TRBJ1-4, with D possibly TRBD1 on 6 matching bases. Trimming took 5 bases from V and 8 from J, leaving 21 bases between them. Germline V gene lookup returns CDR1 MDHEN and CDR2 SYDVKM. This CDR3 comprises 16 residues. CDR3 sequence reads: CASSTPREGGVEKLFF. The CDR3 region has the DNA TGTGCCAGCAGTACCCCCCGCGAAGGGGGTGTCGAAAAACTGTTTTTT.

The V gene is TRBV11-2, the J gene TRBJ1-5; 10 bases are a match to TRBD1. The CDR3 runs to 16 residues. The germline V gene encodes CDR1 SGHAT and CDR2 FQNNGV. The junction had 5 bases not matched to a gene; V was cut back by 5 bases and J by 1 base. The chain's CDR3 is CASSPDRGQSNQPQHF. In DNA, the CDR3 is TGTGCCAGCAGCCCAGACAGGGGGCAAAGCAATCAGCCCCAGCATTTT. Looking up the rest from reference TRBV11-2 and TRBJ1-5 gives the full variable domain: EAGVAQSPRYKIIEKRQSVAFWCNPISGHATLYWYQQILGQGPKLLIQFQNNGVVDDSQLPKDRFSAERLKGVDSTLKIQPAKLEDSAVYLCASSPDRGQSNQPQHFGDGTRLSIL.

The chain combines TRBV12-5 with TRBJ2-3; D perhaps matches TRBD2 (6 bases). The CDR3 has 17 residues. In germline, CDR1 is LGHNT, CDR2 FRNRAP. Trimming stripped 4 bases from V and 4 bases from J, with 21 bases between. CDR3 sequence reads: CASGSAETGVGADTQYF. The CDR3 bases are TGTGCTAGTGGTTCGGCCGAAACGGGGGTTGGGGCAGATACGCAGTATTTT.

The genes are TRBV20-1 and TRBJ1-3, with D uncertain. This CDR3 has 11 residues. V lost 6 bases and J lost 4, with 7 bases in between. In germline, CDR1 is DFQATT, CDR2 SNEGSKA (reference sequence). CDR3 sequence (DNA): TGCAGTGCCCAAACAGGAAACACCATATATTTT. Translating gives CSAQTGNTIYF.

V is TRBV2 and J is TRBJ1-2, with D hard to call. The CDR3 is 13 residues long. V dropped 6 bases and J dropped 1 base, with 9 bases sitting between them. From germline, CDR1 is SNHLY and CDR2 FYNNEI. The CDR3 nucleotides read TGTGCCAGCAGCCCAGATGTTAACTATGGCTACACCTTC. It translates to CASSPDVNYGYTF. Drawing the rest from reference TRBV2 and TRBJ1-2, the complete variable domain is EPEVTQTPSHQVTQMGQEVILRCVPISNHLYFYWYRQILGQKVEFLVSFYNNEISEKSEIFDDQFSVERPDGSNFTLKIRSTKLEDSAMYFCASSPDVNYGYTFGSGTRLTVV.

This clone was detected a few times. The chain carries TRBV5-1 and TRBJ1-1, with D maybe TRBD1 (6 bases). The CDR3 totals 14 residues. Germline values: CDR1 SGHRS, CDR2 YFSETQ. Trimming took off 5 bases at V and 1 base at J, with 12 bases between the two ends. The CDR3 protein is CASRETGQNTEAFF. The CDR3 DNA reads as TGCGCCAGCAGAGAAACGGGACAGAACACTGAAGCTTTCTTT.

J is TRBJ1-2 and V is TRBV5-1, with D maybe TRBD1 (6 bases). CDR3 length: 18 amino acids. With 0 bases removed from V and 0 bases from J, the gap between germline ends came to 18 bases. CDR1 and CDR2 (germline): SGHRS, YFSETQ. The CDR3 here is CASSLGKWTDHTNYGYTF. The CDR3 DNA follows: TGCGCCAGCAGCTTGGGGAAGTGGACAGACCACACTAACTATGGCTACACCTTC. The full variable domain, rest sourced from reference TRBV5-1 and TRBJ1-2, is KAGVTQTPRYLIKTRGQQVTLSCSPISGHRSVSWYQQTPGQGLQFLFEYFSETQRNKGNFPGRFSGRQFSNSRSEMNVSTLELGDSALYLCASSLGKWTDHTNYGYTFGSGTRLTVV.

The chain recombines TRBV27 with TRBJ1-1; 7 nucleotides agree with TRBD1. The CDR3 loop spans 15 amino acids. In germline, CDR1 is MNHEY, CDR2 SMNVEV (reference sequence). Trimming cost V 5 bases and J 6 bases; bases outside gene matches: 12. The CDR3 reads CASSSRARGFSEAFF. CDR3 nucleotide sequence: TGTGCCAGCAGTAGCCGGGCCAGGGGGTTTTCTGAAGCTTTCTTT.

This sequence joins TRBV19 and TRBJ2-1; no clear D gene. CDR1 is LNHDA, CDR2 SQIVND, per germline (reference sequence). The V end was cut by 6 bases, the J end by 0 bases, with 6 bases between. The CDR3 length is 13 residues. The CDR3, as DNA: TGTGCCAGTAGGCTAGACTCCTACAATGAGCAGTTCTTC. The encoded protein is CASRLDSYNEQFF.

V and J are TRBV7-9 and TRBJ1-4; the D is unclear. The CDR3 extends over 13 amino acids. Looked up from germline, CDR1 is SEHNR and CDR2 is FQNEAQ (reference sequence). V shed 4 bases and J shed 6 bases, with 9 bases lying between them. The CDR3 loop reads CASSYPPDEKLFF. The CDR3 DNA is TGTGCCAGCAGCTACCCCCCGGATGAAAAACTGTTTTTT.

This chain uses TRBV7-8 with TRBJ2-1, with a possible D match to TRBD1 (5 bases). CDR3 length: 13 amino acids. V lost 5 bases to trimming and J lost 9 bases, with 14 bases between them. CDR1 and CDR2 from the germline V gene are SGHVS and FQNEAQ. The CDR3 sequence: CASSPIGVGEQFF. CDR3 bases: TGTGCCAGCAGCCCCATAGGGGTGGGTGAGCAGTTCTTC.

This chain links TRBV29-1 with TRBJ2-1; tentative D call: TRBD2 (6 bases). The germline V and J ends were trimmed by 8 bases and 9 bases, with 17 bases remaining between them. CDR1 SQVTM and CDR2 ANQGSEA come from the germline V gene. The CDR3 is made up of 12 amino acids. CDR3 region: CSQRLGQGEQFF. CDR3 coding DNA: TGCAGCCAAAGACTAGGGCAGGGTGAGCAGTTCTTC.

The CDR3 region is CASSSDREPRNTEAFF. Here the CDR3 DNA reads TGTGCCAGCAGCTCGGACAGGGAACCTCGGAACACTGAAGCTTTCTTT. The chain is built from TRBV5-4 and TRBJ1-1; 8 bases fit TRBD1. Per the germline V gene, CDR1 is SGHNT and CDR2 is YYREEE (reference sequence). The ends lost 3 bases at V and 1 base at J; junction bases unmatched: 8. This CDR3 has 16 amino acids.

This CDR3 reads CASSQDRTSWNEQFF. CDR3 in DNA: TGTGCCAGCAGCCAAGACAGGACTAGCTGGAATGAGCAGTTCTTC. V and J are TRBV4-2 and TRBJ2-1; 8 bases agree with TRBD2. The germline V gene encodes CDR1 LGHNA and CDR2 YNFKEQ. The trim removed 0 bases at V and 7 bases at J, leaving 5 bases unmatched. The CDR3 has 15 residues.

The chain joins TRBV5-1 to TRBJ2-1, with TRBD1 as a possible D gene (6 bases). Trimming left V 4 bases short and J 0 bases short, with 20 bases between. Germline CDR1 and CDR2: SGHRS and YFSETQ. The CDR3 loop spans 18 amino acids. CDR3 sequence reads: CASSTRVGARSSYNEQFF. CDR3 DNA sequence: TGCGCCAGCAGCACTCGCGTGGGGGCCAGGAGCTCCTACAATGAGCAGTTCTTC.

This chain joins TRBV12-5 and TRBJ2-1; 9 bases fit TRBD2. Germline CDR1 is LGHNT and CDR2 is FRNRAP. V shed 6 bases and J 2 bases; nucleotides not matched to a gene: 8. The CDR3 is 16 amino acids. In DNA form, the CDR3 reads TGTGCTAGTGGCCGTAGCGGGAGATTCCCCTACAATGAGCAGTTCTTC. Translating it yields CASGRSGRFPYNEQFF.

V and J are TRBV5-6 and TRBJ2-7, with 10 bases identical to TRBD1. Germline CDR1 and CDR2: SGHDT and YYEEEE. The CDR3 contains 15 residues. The junction had 1 base not matched to a gene; V was cut back by 0 bases and J by 1 base. DNA of the CDR3: TGTGCCAGCAGCTTGGGGACAGGGGGTTCCTACGAGCAGTACGTC. Amino acid sequence: CASSLGTGGSYEQYV.

This chain connects TRBV10-3 to TRBJ1-1, with D unclear. CDR3 length: 13 residues. Trimming pared 3 bases from V and 0 bases from J, leaving 5 bases between. Germline CDR1 ENHRY, CDR2 SYGVKD. CDR3 loop: CAISDQVNTEAFF. The CDR3 bases are TGTGCCATCAGTGATCAGGTGAACACTGAAGCTTTCTTT.

This chain links TRBV5-6 with TRBJ1-3; possibly TRBD1 for D (6 bases). CDR1 is SGHDT and CDR2 is YYEEEE in the germline V gene. The ends were cut back, 4 bases at V and 0 bases at J, with 11 bases in the middle. The CDR3 extends over 15 amino acids. CDR3 DNA sequence: TGTGCCAGCAGCCCCGGACAGCACTCTGGAAACACCATATATTTT. Encoded protein: CASSPGQHSGNTIYF.

CDR3: CASSVVTGDGELFF. The CDR3 DNA reads as TGTGCCAGCAGCGTAGTCACAGGGGACGGGGAGCTGTTTTTT. This chain connects TRBV9 to TRBJ2-2, with TRBD1 matching over 7 bases. The CDR3 spans 14 residues. The J segment lost 7 bases and the V segment lost 0 bases, leaving 3 bases of the junction unmatched. Per germline, CDR1 SGDLS and CDR2 YYNGEE.

The J gene is TRBJ1-4, the V gene TRBV5-1, with D tentatively TRBD1 (6 bases). Germline assignment: CDR1 SGHRS and CDR2 YFSETQ. Trimming cost V 3 bases and J 4 bases, with 16 bases left between them. The CDR3 has 16 residues. CDR3 DNA: TGCGCCAGCAGCTCCGCAGGGGAGATTATTAATGAAAAACTGTTTTTT. As protein: CASSSAGEIINEKLFF.